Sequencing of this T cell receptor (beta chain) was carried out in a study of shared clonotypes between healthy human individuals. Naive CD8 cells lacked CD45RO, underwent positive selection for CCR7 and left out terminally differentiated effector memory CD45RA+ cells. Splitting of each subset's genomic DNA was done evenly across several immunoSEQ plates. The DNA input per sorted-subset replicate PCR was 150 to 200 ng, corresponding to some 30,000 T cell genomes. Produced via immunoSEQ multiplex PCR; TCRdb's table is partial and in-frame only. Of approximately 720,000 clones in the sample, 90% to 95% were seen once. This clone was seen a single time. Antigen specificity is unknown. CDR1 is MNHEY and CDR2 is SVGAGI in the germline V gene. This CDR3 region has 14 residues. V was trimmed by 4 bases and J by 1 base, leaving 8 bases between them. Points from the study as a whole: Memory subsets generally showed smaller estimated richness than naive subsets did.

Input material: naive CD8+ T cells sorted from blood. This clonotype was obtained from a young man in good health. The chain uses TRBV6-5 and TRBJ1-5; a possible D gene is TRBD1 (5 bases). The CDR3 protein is CASSLGTSNQPQHF. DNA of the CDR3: TGTGCCAGCAGTTTAGGGACGAGCAATCAGCCCCAGCATTTT.